This TCR beta chain was captured by sequencing in a study of blood T cell repertoires in COVID-19. In the source study's methods: Scientists estimated how many nucleated cells there were by amplifying reference gene primers. Measured with immunoSEQ multiplex PCR; TCRdb has only the in-frame clones, and not every one. V, J and clone size derive from that table, while D and trimming were established from the DNA sequence. This sample carries 150,000 to 200,000 clones, roughly 82% of them seen once, and the ten largest clones take over 7.5%. The source is a woman between 65 and 79 years old with acute or convalescent COVID-19. The specimen sequenced was peripheral blood.

The CDR3 coding sequence is TGTGCCACCAGTGATTCGACCCGGGGGACAGGGTCCGACGAGCAGTACTTC. As protein: CATSDSTRGTGSDEQYF. The V gene is TRBV24-1, the J gene TRBJ2-7, with TRBD1 identical over 9 bases. From germline, CDR1 is KGHDR and CDR2 SFDVKD. This CDR3 contains 17 residues. The V segment lost 2 bases and the J segment 5 bases; nucleotides outside the gene matches: 12.